Shown below are 17 T cell receptor beta chains from a single sample sequenced in a study of patients and donors after allogeneic stem cell transplantation. Via MiXCR, TCRdb re-called the RT-PCR reads, giving one row per CDR3 protein. The table shows some 10,000 distinct CDR3 sequences, with roughly 21% occurring only once. The sample taken for sequencing was blood, either unsorted or a sorted T cell fraction (not recorded which). The receptors originated from a human donor who was either an allogeneic HSCT recipient or a stem cell or donor lymphocyte infusion donor (not recorded which). It is not recorded whose cells these are; they may come from a transplant donor.

This clonotype counts as medium-sized. The V call is TRBV29-1, the J call TRBJ2-2, with 10 bases lining up with TRBD1. Germline CDR1 is SQVTM and CDR2 is ANQGSEA. This CDR3 has 13 residues. The V segment lost 6 bases and the J segment 6 bases; nucleotides outside the gene matches: 4. CDR3 residues: CSVTGGRSGELFF. The CDR3 nucleotides read TGCAGCGTGACAGGGGGCCGTTCCGGGGAGCTGTTTTTT.

The chain joins TRBV30 to TRBJ1-1, with D unclear. The ends were cut back, 2 bases at V and 2 bases at J, with 3 bases in the middle. CDR1 and CDR2 from the germline V gene are GTSNPN and SVGIG (reference sequence). The CDR3 contains 11 residues. The CDR3 bases are TGTGCCTGGAGTTTAAACACTGAAGCTTTCTTT. Its protein product is CAWSLNTEAFF.

This clonotype has just a few counts. The genes are TRBV12-3 or TRBV12-4 and TRBJ1-1; tentative D call: TRBD1 (6 bases). This CDR3 comprises 14 residues. V dropped 5 bases and J dropped 2 bases, with 12 bases sitting between them. The chain's CDR3 is CASSGTGRNTEAFF. For the CDR3, the DNA is TGTGCCAGCAGTGGTACAGGGAGAAACACTGAAGCTTTCTTT.

V and J are TRBV11-2 and TRBJ2-3; D is undetermined. Germline loops: CDR1 SGHAT, CDR2 FQNNGV. This CDR3 has 13 residues. Trimming stripped 5 bases from V and 5 bases from J, with 11 bases between. CDR3 protein: CASSPDILDTQYF. The CDR3 DNA sequence: TGTGCCAGCAGCCCCGATATTCTAGATACGCAGTATTTT.

Within the sample, this clonotype is medium-sized (0.01 to 0.1%). The rearrangement uses TRBV5-1 and TRBJ2-1; no definite D call. Between the trimmed V and J ends, which lost 4 bases and 5 bases, there was a span of 7 bases. This CDR3 has 12 amino acids. Per the germline V gene, CDR1 is SGHRS and CDR2 is YFSETQ. Written as DNA, the CDR3 is TGCGCCAGCAGCCCGGCAGACAATGAGCAGTTCTTC. It codes for CASSPADNEQFF.

This chain joins TRBV5-8 and TRBJ1-5, with TRBD1 matching over 9 bases. Germline CDR1 is SGHTS and CDR2 is YDEGEE. Germline trimming cut 3 bases from V and 6 bases from J; bases unmatched to any gene: 13. The CDR3 runs 17 residues. The CDR3 region is CASSYTLQGAPGQPQHF. The CDR3 DNA is TGTGCCAGCAGCTATACGTTACAGGGGGCGCCAGGTCAGCCCCAGCATTTT.

This clonotype was recorded at least ten times. This chain links TRBV7-6 with TRBJ2-7, with TRBD2 matching over 10 bases. CDR3 size: 14 residues. Germline V gene sequence: CDR1 SGHVS, CDR2 FNYEAQ. The ends lost 5 bases at V and 5 bases at J; junction bases unmatched: 6. The CDR3 DNA reads TGTGCCAGCAGCCTTAGCGGGGGGATGGACGAGCAGTACTTC. It encodes CASSLSGGMDEQYF.

The chain has TRBV28 and TRBJ1-2; D remains ambiguous. This CDR3 comprises 15 residues. Between the trimmed V and J ends, which lost 1 base and 0 bases, there was a span of 9 bases. Germline lookup yields CDR1 MDHEN and CDR2 SYDVKM. The CDR3 spells CASSLSGTANYGYTF. CDR3 nucleotide sequence: TGTGCCAGCAGTTTATCGGGAACTGCTAACTATGGCTACACCTTC.

The CDR3 sequence: CASSIGRGTDTQYF. CDR3 nucleotides: TGCGCCAGCAGCATTGGCAGGGGGACAGATACGCAGTATTTT. V usage is TRBV5-1 and J usage is TRBJ2-3, with TRBD1 identical over 7 bases. CDR3 length: 14 amino acids. The germline CDR1 and CDR2 sequences are SGHRS and YFSETQ. With 4 bases clipped from V and 3 bases from J, the junction kept 5 bases outside the gene matches.

In this sample, this clonotype turned up a few times. CDR3 bases: TGTGCCAGCAGCCAAGACTCACATAGTAGTGAAAAACTGTTTTTT. Translating it yields CASSQDSHSSEKLFF. The rearrangement uses TRBV3-1 and TRBJ1-4; D gene unclear. Trimming removed 0 bases from V and 7 bases from J, with 12 bases in between. This CDR3 comprises 15 residues. Germline values: CDR1 LGHDT, CDR2 YNNKEL (reference sequence).

Points on this clonotype: At one end the junction does not follow the germline gene, possibly because of a read error. The chain couples TRBV4-3 to TRBJ1-2, with 10 bases that match TRBD1. Per the germline V gene, CDR1 is LGHNA and CDR2 is YSLEER. The CDR3 runs 17 residues. This CDR3 reads CASSQERQGAANYAYTF. DNA of the CDR3: TGCGCCAGCAGCCAAGAGAGACAGGGGGCGGCTAACTATGCCTACACCTTC.

This clonotype appeared a few times. This rearrangement joins TRBV20-1 to TRBJ1-2, with 10 bases identical to TRBD1. The V and J ends lost 6 bases and 8 bases, in that order; junction bases with no gene match: 3. This CDR3 is built from 11 residues. Looked up from germline, CDR1 is DFQATT and CDR2 is SNEGSKA (reference sequence). CDR3 DNA: TGCAGTGCAGACAGGGGGCGAGGCTACACCTTC. Translating gives CSADRGRGYTF.

This clonotype was observed a few times. The chain combines TRBV21-1 with TRBJ1-6; TRBD1, as called in the table, went unchecked against the DNA. TRBV21-1 is described as a pseudogene. This CDR3 is built from 18 residues. The CDR3 DNA reads TGTGCCAGCAGCATTTCGGACAAAGCAGCATGGTATAATTCACCCCTCCACTTT. Translated, it gives CASSISDKAAWYNSPLHF.

The chain joins TRBV12-3 or TRBV12-4 to TRBJ1-2, with D perhaps matching TRBD1 (6 bases). The CDR3 has 13 amino acids. Trimming left V 1 base short and J 4 bases short, with 7 bases between. CDR3 region: CASSLETGYGYTF. The CDR3 nucleotides read TGTGCCAGCAGTTTAGAGACAGGCTATGGCTACACCTTC.

There are many counts of this clonotype. V and J are TRBV6-5 and TRBJ1-1; D gene ambiguous. This CDR3 comprises 15 residues. Looked up from germline, CDR1 is MNHEY and CDR2 is SVGAGI. V was pared by 0 bases and J by 4 bases, with 12 bases between. CDR3 coding DNA: TGTGCCAGCAGTTACTCTGCGGGCGGGAGCACTGAAGCTTTCTTT. Translating gives CASSYSAGGSTEAFF.

This clonotype was detected ten times or more. V is TRBV20-1 and J is TRBJ1-1, with D uncertain. CDR3 length equals 11 residues. Germline lookup yields CDR1 DFQATT and CDR2 SNEGSKA (reference sequence). V was pared by 4 bases and J by 3 bases, with 6 bases between. CDR3 nucleotides: TGCAGTGCTACAGGCGACACTGAAGCTTTCTTT. It is translated as CSATGDTEAFF.

This clonotype has more than one count but fewer than ten. The CDR3 reads CASSLVGFGVGDVGYGYTF. CDR3 sequence (DNA): TGCGCCAGCAGCTTGGTTGGATTTGGGGTTGGGGACGTCGGCTATGGCTACACCTTC. V and J are TRBV5-1 and TRBJ1-2, with a possible D match to TRBD1 (5 bases). This CDR3 spans 19 amino acids. Germline CDR1 reads SGHRS; CDR2 reads YFSETQ. Trimming shortened V by 0 bases and J by 4 bases, and 25 bases separated the two germline ends.